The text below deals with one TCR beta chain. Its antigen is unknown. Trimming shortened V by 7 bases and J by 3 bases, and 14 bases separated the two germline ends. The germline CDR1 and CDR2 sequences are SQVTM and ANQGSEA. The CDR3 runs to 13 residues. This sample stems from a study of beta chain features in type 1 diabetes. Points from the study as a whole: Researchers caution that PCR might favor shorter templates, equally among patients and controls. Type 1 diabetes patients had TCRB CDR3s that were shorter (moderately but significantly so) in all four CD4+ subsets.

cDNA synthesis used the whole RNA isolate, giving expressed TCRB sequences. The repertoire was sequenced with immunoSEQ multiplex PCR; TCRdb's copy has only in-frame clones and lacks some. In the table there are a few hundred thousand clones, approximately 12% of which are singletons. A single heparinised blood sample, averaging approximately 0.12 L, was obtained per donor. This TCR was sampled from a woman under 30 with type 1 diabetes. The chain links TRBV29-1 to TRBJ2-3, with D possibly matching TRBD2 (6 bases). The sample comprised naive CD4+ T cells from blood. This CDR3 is CSGKGRFTDTQYF. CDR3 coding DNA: TGCAGCGGCAAGGGGAGGTTTACAGATACGCAGTATTTT.